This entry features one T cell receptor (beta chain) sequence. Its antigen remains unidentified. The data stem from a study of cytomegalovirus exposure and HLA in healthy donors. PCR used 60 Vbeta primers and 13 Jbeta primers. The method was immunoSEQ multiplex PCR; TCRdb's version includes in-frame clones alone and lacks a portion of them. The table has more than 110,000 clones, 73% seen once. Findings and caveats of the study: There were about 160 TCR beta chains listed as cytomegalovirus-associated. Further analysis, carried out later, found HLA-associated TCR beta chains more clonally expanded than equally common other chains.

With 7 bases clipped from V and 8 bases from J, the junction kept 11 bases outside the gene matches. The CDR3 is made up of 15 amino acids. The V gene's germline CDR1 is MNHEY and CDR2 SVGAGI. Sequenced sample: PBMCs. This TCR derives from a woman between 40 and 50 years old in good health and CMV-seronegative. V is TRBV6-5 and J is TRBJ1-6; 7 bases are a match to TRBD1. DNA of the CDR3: TGTGCCAGCACCCTAAAACAGGGGTTGTATTCACCCCTCCACTTT. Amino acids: CASTLKQGLYSPLHF.